This TCR beta chain is drawn from a study of vaccination effects on CD4 cells after COVID-19. The assay was immunoSEQ multiplex PCR, and TCRdb's table has in-frame clones only and misses some. This sample yields 70,000 or so clones, of which 73% are seen a single time; less than 2.5% belongs to the top ten. Trimming removed 0 bases from V and 5 bases from J, with 17 bases in between. CDR1 and CDR2 (germline): SQVTM, ANQGSEA. The CDR3 runs to 16 residues. As concerns this clone: As yet, its antigen is unknown.

Scientists isolated CD4+ T cells after a roughly nine-day culture period ended. Participants were vaccinated with two doses of either the BNT162b2 or mRNA-1273 vaccine. People in the vaccine group had not been infected with SARS-CoV-2 before, and their nucleocapsid antibodies were negative. Regarding the study as a whole: Long after vaccination, the clones induced by infection and by vaccine shrank markedly in size.

The sequence derives from a human donor who received a COVID-19 vaccine. The J gene is TRBJ2-4, the V gene TRBV29-1; possibly TRBD1 for D (5 bases). Sample: CD4+ T cells from PBMCs cultured without peptide, taken after COVID-19 vaccination. DNA of the CDR3: TGCAGCGTTGAAGACGCTAGGGGTATCAGCCAAAACATTCAGTACTTC. It translates to CSVEDARGISQNIQYF.